Listed below are T cell receptor beta chains from one sample, sequenced in a study of OX40 agonist ivuxolimab in advanced cancers. The assay was immunoSEQ multiplex PCR, and TCRdb's table has in-frame clones only and misses some. The repertoire consists of some 81,000 clones, with around 85% occurring once and the leading ten covering about 0.57%. Sequenced here: CD4+ or CD8+ T cells sorted from blood, sampled in a trial of the OX40 agonist ivuxolimab. The receptors shown here come from an adult with an advanced solid tumor such as melanoma, head and neck, liver or kidney cancer. Both conserved end residues are part of each CDR3. The order of the fields is V gene, J gene, D gene, clone size, CDR3 DNA, CDR3 protein. D genes are given only for firm matches. Clone size, where shown, is once, few, many, or a class for clones that have expanded.

v_call: TRBV2
j_call: TRBJ1-3
d_call: TRBD1
clone_size: .
cdr3_nt: TGTGCCAGCAGTGAGGACAGGGGGTCCTCTGGAAACACCATATATTTT
cdr3_aa: CASSEDRGSSGNTIYF

v_call: TRBV6-5
j_call: TRBJ1-2
d_call: .
clone_size: few
cdr3_nt: TGTGCCAGCAGTTCGGGGGCCGTGGGCTATGGCTACACCTTC
cdr3_aa: CASSSGAVGYGYTF

v_call: TRBV14
j_call: TRBJ1-4
d_call: TRBD1
clone_size: .
cdr3_nt: TGTGCCAGCAGCCAAGGGGCAGGGGGGCTGAAACTGTTTTTT
cdr3_aa: CASSQGAGGLKLFF

v_call: TRBV4-2
j_call: TRBJ2-5
d_call: TRBD2
clone_size: .
cdr3_nt: TGTGCCAGCAGCCAATTCGGACTAGCAGACCCGTACCAAGAGACCCAGTACTTC
cdr3_aa: CASSQFGLADPYQETQYF

v_call: TRBV6-4
j_call: TRBJ1-2
d_call: TRBD1
clone_size: .
cdr3_nt: TGTGCCAGCAGAGCCGGGACAGAGTCCTATGGCTACACCTTC
cdr3_aa: CASRAGTESYGYTF

v_call: TRBV4-1
j_call: TRBJ2-1
d_call: .
clone_size: .
cdr3_nt: TGCGCCAGCAGCCAAATCAGCGATGCGCAGTTCTTC
cdr3_aa: CASSQISDAQFF

v_call: TRBV12-5
j_call: TRBJ1-2
d_call: .
clone_size: .
cdr3_nt: TGTGCTAGTGGTTTGGACAACAGGGCCAGTGGCTACACCTTC
cdr3_aa: CASGLDNRASGYTF

v_call: TRBV7-2
j_call: TRBJ2-7
d_call: TRBD1
clone_size: .
cdr3_nt: TGTGCCAGCAGCACTCGAGCCGGGACAGGAGACGCGCGCCCCTACGAGCAGTACTTC
cdr3_aa: CASSTRAGTGDARPYEQYF

v_call: TRBV29-1
j_call: TRBJ1-2
d_call: .
clone_size: .
cdr3_nt: TGCAGCGTTGAAGAGCCGGACTATGGCTACACCTTC
cdr3_aa: CSVEEPDYGYTF

v_call: TRBV7-2
j_call: TRBJ2-5
d_call: .
clone_size: .
cdr3_nt: TGTGCCAGCAGCTTGAATGGGGGGGCAGTGGAGACCCAGTACTTC
cdr3_aa: CASSLNGGAVETQYF

v_call: TRBV19
j_call: TRBJ1-2
d_call: TRBD1
clone_size: .
cdr3_nt: TGTGCCAGTAGTCGACAGGGAAATGGCTACACCTTC
cdr3_aa: CASSRQGNGYTF

v_call: TRBV9
j_call: TRBJ2-7
d_call: .
clone_size: .
cdr3_nt: TGTGCCAGCAGCTCACAAATGGGAAGCGTGGGTAGTTCCTACGAGCAGTACTTC
cdr3_aa: CASSSQMGSVGSSYEQYF

v_call: TRBV19
j_call: TRBJ2-7
d_call: .
clone_size: .
cdr3_nt: TGTGCCAGTAAGTATAAAGACAACGGGGCCTCCTACGAGCAGTACTTC
cdr3_aa: CASKYKDNGASYEQYF

v_call: TRBV6-1
j_call: TRBJ2-2
d_call: .
clone_size: .
cdr3_nt: TGTGCCAGCAGGCTTCGGGAGAACACCGGGGAGCTGTTTTTT
cdr3_aa: CASRLRENTGELFF

v_call: TRBV19
j_call: TRBJ1-3
d_call: .
clone_size: .
cdr3_nt: TGTGCCAGTAGAAAAACCGGGCCCTCTGGAAACACCATATATTTT
cdr3_aa: CASRKTGPSGNTIYF

v_call: TRBV7-2
j_call: TRBJ2-1
d_call: TRBD2
clone_size: .
cdr3_nt: TGTGCCAGCAGCCCCCCTGCCGGGGGGGCTTACAATGAGCAGTTCTTC
cdr3_aa: CASSPPAGGAYNEQFF

v_call: TRBV5-6
j_call: TRBJ1-5
d_call: .
clone_size: .
cdr3_nt: TGTGCCAGCAGCTTAAGGGATAGCAATCAGCCCCAGCATTTT
cdr3_aa: CASSLRDSNQPQHF

v_call: TRBV7-2
j_call: TRBJ1-3
d_call: TRBD1
clone_size: .
cdr3_nt: TGTGCCAGCAGCTCCCGACAGGGAGGTCAGTCTGGAAACACCATATATTTT
cdr3_aa: CASSSRQGGQSGNTIYF

v_call: TRBV18
j_call: TRBJ2-1
d_call: TRBD1
clone_size: .
cdr3_nt: TGTGCCAGCTCACCGGACAGGGTTAATGAGCAGTTCTTC
cdr3_aa: CASSPDRVNEQFF

v_call: TRBV27
j_call: TRBJ2-1
d_call: .
clone_size: .
cdr3_nt: TGTGCCAGCAGTTTTCGCAGACGGGGTGGGGGCAATGAGCAGTTCTTC
cdr3_aa: CASSFRRRGGGNEQFF

v_call: TRBV6-5
j_call: TRBJ1-3
d_call: .
clone_size: .
cdr3_nt: TGTGCCAGCAGTTACTCGGGGCCAGTGTCTGGAAACACCATATATTTT
cdr3_aa: CASSYSGPVSGNTIYF

v_call: TRBV7-2
j_call: TRBJ2-1
d_call: .
clone_size: once
cdr3_nt: TGTGCCAGCAGCTTAAGCGCGGTCCCCAATGAGCAGTTCTTC
cdr3_aa: CASSLSAVPNEQFF